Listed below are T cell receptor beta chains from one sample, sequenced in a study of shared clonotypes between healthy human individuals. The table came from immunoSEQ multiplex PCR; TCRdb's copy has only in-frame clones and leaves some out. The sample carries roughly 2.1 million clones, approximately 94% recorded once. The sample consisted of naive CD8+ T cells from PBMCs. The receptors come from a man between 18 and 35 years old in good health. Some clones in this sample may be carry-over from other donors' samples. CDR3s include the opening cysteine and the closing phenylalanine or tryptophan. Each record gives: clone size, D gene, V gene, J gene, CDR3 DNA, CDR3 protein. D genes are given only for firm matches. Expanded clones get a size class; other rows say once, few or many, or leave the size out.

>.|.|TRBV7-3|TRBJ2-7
TGTGCCAGCAGCTTAACGTTCACGTCCGAGCAGTACTTC
CASSLTFTSEQYF
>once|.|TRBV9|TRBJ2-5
TGTGCCAGCAGCGTAGGAGGGGTAATCAGAGAGACCCAGTACTTC
CASSVGGVIRETQYF
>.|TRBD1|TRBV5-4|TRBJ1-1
TGTGCCAGCAGAACAGGGGGCCCCAACACTGAAGCTTTCTTT
CASRTGGPNTEAFF
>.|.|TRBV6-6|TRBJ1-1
TGTGCCAGCAGTTCCCAGGGGTTATTATCTCGAGCTTTCTTT
CASSSQGLLSRAFF
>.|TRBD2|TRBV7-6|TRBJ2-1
TGTGCCAGCAGCCTGGTCGGTGGGAGGGCCGGAGAGCAGTTCTTC
CASSLVGGRAGEQFF
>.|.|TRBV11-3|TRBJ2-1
TGTGCCAGCAGCGATAGCAGTGGGATACCGGAGCAGTTCTTC
CASSDSSGIPEQFF
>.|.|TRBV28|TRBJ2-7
TGTGCCAGCACCTATTGGGGGGAGTCCTACGAGCAGTACTTC
CASTYWGESYEQYF
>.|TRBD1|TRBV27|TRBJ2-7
TGTGCCAGCAGTTCGACAGGGGCCCGTACCGAGCAGTACTTC
CASSSTGARTEQYF
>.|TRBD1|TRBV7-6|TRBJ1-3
TGTGCCAGCAGCTCGAAACAGGGGTACTCTGGAAACACCATATATTTT
CASSSKQGYSGNTIYF
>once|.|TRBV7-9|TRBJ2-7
TGTGCCAGCAGCTCCTCGAGGTTCTTGGGCACCTACGAGCAGTACTTC
CASSSSRFLGTYEQYF
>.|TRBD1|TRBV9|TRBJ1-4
TGTGCCAGCTCACAGGGGTGGAATGAAAAACTGTTTTTT
CASSQGWNEKLFF
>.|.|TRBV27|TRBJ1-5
TGTGCCAGCAGTTTACGCTCCGGGCCCCCCAGCAATCAGCCCCAGCATTTT
CASSLRSGPPSNQPQHF
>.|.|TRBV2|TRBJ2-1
TGTGCCAGCAATGGGAATCCGGAGCAGTTCTTC
CASNGNPEQFF
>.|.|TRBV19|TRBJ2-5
TGTGCCAGTAGCCTCCGGGGCCCCGGGACCCAGTACTTC
CASSLRGPGTQYF
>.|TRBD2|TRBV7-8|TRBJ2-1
TGTGCCAGCAGCTTAGATGAGCGGGAGGAGTACAATGAGCAGTTCTTC
CASSLDEREEYNEQFF
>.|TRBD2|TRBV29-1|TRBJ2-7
TGCAGCGTCCCAAACCCGACTAGCGGTGCCTACGAGCAGTACTTC
CSVPNPTSGAYEQYF
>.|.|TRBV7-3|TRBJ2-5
TGTGCCAGCAGCTTAACAGGGTCGTCCCGGGAGACCCAGTACTTC
CASSLTGSSRETQYF
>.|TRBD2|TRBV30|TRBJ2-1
TGTGCCTGGAGTACTGGAGCGGGAACTAATGAGCAGTTCTTC
CAWSTGAGTNEQFF
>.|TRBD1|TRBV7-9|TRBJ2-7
TGTGCCAGCAGACCGCACACAGGGGTAGTAGGAGGCGAGCAGTACTTC
CASRPHTGVVGGEQYF
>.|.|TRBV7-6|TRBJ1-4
TGTGCCAGCAGCTTAGCGTGGGGAGCAACTAATGAAAAACTGTTTTTT
CASSLAWGATNEKLFF
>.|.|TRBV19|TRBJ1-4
TGTGCCAGTAGGACGGGCGGGGGAGTCGGAAAACTGTTTTTT
CASRTGGGVGKLFF
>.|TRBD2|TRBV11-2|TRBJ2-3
TGTGCCAGCAGCTATAGCGGGAGGGCCCCCCCAGATACGCAGTATTTT
CASSYSGRAPPDTQYF
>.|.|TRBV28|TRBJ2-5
TGTGCCAGCACCTTAAGTGGGGTTGAACAAGAGACCCAGTACTTC
CASTLSGVEQETQYF
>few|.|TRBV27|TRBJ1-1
TGTGCCAGCAGTTTATCGGCTGGGGCTGAAGCTTTCTTT
CASSLSAGAEAFF
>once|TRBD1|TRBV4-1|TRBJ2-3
TGCGCCAGCAGACAATTAGGGGGCATTGATGCAGATACGCAGTATTTT
CASRQLGGIDADTQYF
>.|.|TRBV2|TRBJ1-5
TGTGCCAGCACCCCCGCTAACCAAGAGGCCCAGCATTTT
CASTPANQEAQHF
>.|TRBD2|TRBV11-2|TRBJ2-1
TGTGCCAGCAGCATCACTAGCGGGGGCTACAATGAGCAGTTCTTC
CASSITSGGYNEQFF
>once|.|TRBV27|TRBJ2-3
TGTGCCAGCAGTTCCCTAGCAGGGGGCACAGATACGCAGTATTTT
CASSSLAGGTDTQYF
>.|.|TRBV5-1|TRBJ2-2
TGCGCCAGCAGCTTGGGGAGTGAACTCACCGGGGAGCTGTTTTTT
CASSLGSELTGELFF
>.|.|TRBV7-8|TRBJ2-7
TGTGCCAGCAGCTTGGCCCCGGGATACCTATACGAGCAGTACTTC
CASSLAPGYLYEQYF
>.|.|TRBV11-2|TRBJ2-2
TGTGCCAGCAGGCGACAGGACAACACCGGGGAGCTGTTTTTT
CASRRQDNTGELFF
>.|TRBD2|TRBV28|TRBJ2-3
TGTGCCAGCAGTCACCGGGCGGCGGGAGGGGACACAGATACGCAGTATTTT
CASSHRAAGGDTDTQYF
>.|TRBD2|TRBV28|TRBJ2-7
TGTGCCAGCAGTACTAGCGGGAGCTTCCACGAGCAGTACTTC
CASSTSGSFHEQYF
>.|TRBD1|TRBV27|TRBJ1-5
TGTGCCAGCAGCCCCGGGACAGGGGGTTATCAGCCCCAGCATTTT
CASSPGTGGYQPQHF
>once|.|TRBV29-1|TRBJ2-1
TGCAGCGTTGAAGGGGTTGACAGTTTCAGGGATTCGTACAATGAGCAGTTCTTC
CSVEGVDSFRDSYNEQFF
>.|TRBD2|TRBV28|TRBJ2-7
TGTGCCAGCAGTTTTAAAGCTTGGGGAGGGGAGCAGTACTTC
CASSFKAWGGEQYF
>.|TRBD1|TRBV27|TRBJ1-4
TGTGCCAGCAGTTCCCGAGACCTAAGGGGGCAGACTGAAAAACTGTTTTTT
CASSSRDLRGQTEKLFF
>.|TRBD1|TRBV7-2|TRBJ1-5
TGTGCCAGCAGCACCGGGACAGGGATCGATAGCAATCAGCCCCAGCATTTT
CASSTGTGIDSNQPQHF
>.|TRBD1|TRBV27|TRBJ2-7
TGTGCCAGCAGTATCCGGGACAGCTCCTACGAGCAGTACTTC
CASSIRDSSYEQYF
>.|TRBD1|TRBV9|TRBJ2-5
TGTGCCAGCAGCGGCGGGACAGGTTGGATGGAGACCCAGTACTTC
CASSGGTGWMETQYF
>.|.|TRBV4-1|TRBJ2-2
TGCGCCAGCAGCCAAGCAGGGGCGGTCGGGGAGCTGTTTTTT
CASSQAGAVGELFF
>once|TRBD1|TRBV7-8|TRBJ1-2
TGTGCCAGCAGCGCTGACAGGGCGGGGCGTGGCTACACCTTC
CASSADRAGRGYTF
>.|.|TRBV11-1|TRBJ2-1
TGTGCCAGCAGCTTACGGTCCTGGGGTGAGCAGTTCTTC
CASSLRSWGEQFF
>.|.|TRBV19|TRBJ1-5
TGTGCCAGTAGTATGTGGGGGGCTGGCAATCAGCCCCAGCATTTT
CASSMWGAGNQPQHF
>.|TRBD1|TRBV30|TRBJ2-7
TGTGCCTGGAGAGGGACAGGGATGCCCTACGAGCAGTACTTC
CAWRGTGMPYEQYF
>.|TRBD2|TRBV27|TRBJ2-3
TGTGCCAGCAGTCTCCTAGCGGGAGGGCCGGCAGATACGCAGTATTTT
CASSLLAGGPADTQYF
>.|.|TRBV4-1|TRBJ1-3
TGCGCCAGCAGCCCAAGGACAGACTCTGGAAACACCATATATTTT
CASSPRTDSGNTIYF
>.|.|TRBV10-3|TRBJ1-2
TGTGCCATCAGTGAGGGTCGCACAGGAGCCTCACCCTATGGCTACACCTTC
CAISEGRTGASPYGYTF
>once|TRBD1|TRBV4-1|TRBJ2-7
TGCGCCAGCAGCCAAGTCAAGGGACAGGGCTCCTACGAGCAGTACTTC
CASSQVKGQGSYEQYF
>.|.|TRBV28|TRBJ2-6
TGTGCCAGCAGTCAAAAACAGGGAATCAACTCTGGGGCCAACGTCCTGACTTTC
CASSQKQGINSGANVLTF
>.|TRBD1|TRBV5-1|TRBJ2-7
TGCGCCAGCAGCTTGGACGACAGGGAAAGCTCCTACGAGCAGTACTTC
CASSLDDRESSYEQYF
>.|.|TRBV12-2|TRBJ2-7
TGTGCAAGTCGCTTTAGAGACTCGGGGGAGGTTCCCTACGAGCAGTACTTC
CASRFRDSGEVPYEQYF
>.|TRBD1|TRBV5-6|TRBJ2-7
TGTGCCAGCAGCTTTGGGACAGCTTCCTACGAGCAGTACTTC
CASSFGTASYEQYF
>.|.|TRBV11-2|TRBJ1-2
TGTGCCAGCAGCCATGGGGGTTCTGGCTACACCTTC
CASSHGGSGYTF
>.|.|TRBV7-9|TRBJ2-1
TGTGCCAGCAGCGTAGGACAGACCTACAATGAGCAGTTCTTC
CASSVGQTYNEQFF
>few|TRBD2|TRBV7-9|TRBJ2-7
TGTGCCAGCAGCTTAGGAAGCGGGATCTTCTCCTACGAGCAGTACTTC
CASSLGSGIFSYEQYF